What follows are 7 T cell receptor beta chains derived from one specimen sequenced in a study of T cell repertoires in cytomegalovirus infection. One entry per CDR3 protein results from TCRdb running MiXCR on the reads. Of approximately 770,000 distinct CDR3 sequences in the sample, under 35% were seen once. Their antigens remain unidentified. The material was cultured CD8+ T cells from PBMCs, obtained from culture after CMV antigen stimulation. The receptors come from a human donor in good health (CMV status not recorded). Some clones in this sample may be carry-over from other donors' samples.

The chain couples TRBV12-3 or TRBV12-4 to TRBJ2-1, with 11 bases that match TRBD2. V lost 6 bases to trimming and J lost 7 bases; unmatched junction nucleotides: 8. The CDR3 has 15 residues. In nucleotides, the CDR3 is TGTGCCAGCAGCCCCATAGCGGGGGGGCGGAATGAGCAGTTCTTC. This gives the protein CASSPIAGGRNEQFF.

V usage is TRBV6-1 and J usage is TRBJ1-5; 8 bases align to TRBD1. The CDR3 spans 16 residues. J was trimmed by 3 bases and V by 6 bases; bases with no gene match: 10. Germline CDR1 MNHNS, CDR2 SASEGT. The CDR3 sequence is CASSNPGGYHNQPQHF. CDR3 bases: TGTGCCAGCAGCAACCCAGGGGGCTATCACAATCAGCCCCAGCATTTT.

The rearrangement links TRBV10-3 to TRBJ1-1; 7 positions agree with TRBD1. The CDR3 has 16 residues. Germline V gene lookup returns CDR1 ENHRY and CDR2 SYGVKD. Unmatched junction bases numbered 8, after V lost 2 bases and J lost 2 bases. The CDR3 loop reads CAISERLGDRNTEAFF. CDR3 nucleotide sequence: TGTGCCATCAGTGAGAGATTAGGGGACAGAAACACTGAAGCTTTCTTT.

The chain couples TRBV9 to TRBJ1-3; the match to TRBD1 covers 7 bases. After removal of 4 bases from V and 7 bases from J, the junction contained 8 bases not matched to a gene. Germline V gene lookup returns CDR1 SGDLS and CDR2 YYNGEE. The CDR3 extends over 14 amino acids. CDR3 in amino acids: CASSPGTAANTIYF. The CDR3 DNA follows: TGTGCCAGCAGCCCCGGGACAGCGGCGAACACCATATATTTT.

Ten or more counts support this clonotype. The chain links TRBV28 to TRBJ2-5; TRBD1 might be the D (5 bases). The CDR3 runs 13 residues. The germline V gene encodes CDR1 MDHEN and CDR2 SYDVKM. V shed 6 bases and J shed 5 bases, with 13 bases lying between them. The CDR3 sequence is CASSHQGWETQYF. In nucleotides, the CDR3 is TGTGCCAGCAGCCATCAGGGATGGGAGACCCAGTACTTC.

This chain connects TRBV5-5 to TRBJ2-1, with 7 bases identical to TRBD1. Germline assignment: CDR1 SGHKS and CDR2 YYEKEE (reference sequence). V trimming: 0 bases; J trimming: 6 bases; junction bases outside the gene matches: 6. The CDR3 has 15 amino acids. The CDR3 sequence: CASSLVPDRVNEQFF. DNA of the CDR3: TGTGCCAGCAGCTTGGTACCCGACAGGGTCAATGAGCAGTTCTTC.

This clonotype was seen repeatedly, ten times or more. J is TRBJ2-3 and V is TRBV7-2, with unresolved D. This CDR3 has 14 amino acids. Germline values: CDR1 SGHTA, CDR2 FQGNSA. V lost 1 base and J 6 bases, leaving 11 bases between the germline ends. The CDR3 sequence is CASSLEAPVDTQYF. DNA of the CDR3: TGTGCCAGCAGCTTAGAGGCCCCGGTTGATACGCAGTATTTT.